The source of this TCR beta chain is a study of T cells in Graves' hyperthyroidism and ophthalmopathy. Study-level findings and limits: Ophthalmopathy, which appeared later, was predicted by the model a median roughly 6.4 months before onset.

Researchers took RNA transcripts and amplified the TCR beta CDR3 regions from them. Primed by the HTBI set, a first-round RT-PCR was run on the TCR CDR3. Each CDR3 protein is one row after TCRdb ran MiXCR on the multiplex PCR reads. The sample has 200,000 to 250,000 distinct CDR3 sequences, roughly 15% seen once; the top ten hold 25% to 30%. The CDR3 spans 17 residues. Trimming left V 5 bases short and J 1 base short, with 20 bases between. Comment on this clonotype: Antigen unknown.

Duration under 3 months, a NOSPECS grade of at least 4, and a Clinical Activity Score of at least 3 characterized the ophthalmopathy patients. The clonotype comes from a woman between 18 and 30 years old with Graves' ophthalmopathy. Sequenced input: blood. The chain joins TRBV12-3 or TRBV12-4 to TRBJ1-1; D gene unclear. In DNA form, the CDR3 reads TGTGCCAGCAGTCCCAAAGATCGACCCACTGGGAACACTGAAGCTTTCTTT. Translating it yields CASSPKDRPTGNTEAFF.